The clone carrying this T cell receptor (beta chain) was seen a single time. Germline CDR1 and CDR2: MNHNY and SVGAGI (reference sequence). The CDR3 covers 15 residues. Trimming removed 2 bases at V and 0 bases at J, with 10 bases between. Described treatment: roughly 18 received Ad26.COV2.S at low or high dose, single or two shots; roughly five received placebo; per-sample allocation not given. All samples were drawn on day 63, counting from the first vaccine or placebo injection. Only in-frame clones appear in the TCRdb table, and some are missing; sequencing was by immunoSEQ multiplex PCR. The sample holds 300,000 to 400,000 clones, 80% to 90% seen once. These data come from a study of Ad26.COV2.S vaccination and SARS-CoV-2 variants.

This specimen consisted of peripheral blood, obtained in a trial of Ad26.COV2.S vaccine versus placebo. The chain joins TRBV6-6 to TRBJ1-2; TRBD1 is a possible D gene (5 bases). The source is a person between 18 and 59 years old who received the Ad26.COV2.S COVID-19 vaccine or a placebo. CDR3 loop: CASSYQTGANYGYTF. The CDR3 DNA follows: TGTGCCAGCAGTTACCAAACGGGGGCTAACTATGGCTACACCTTC.